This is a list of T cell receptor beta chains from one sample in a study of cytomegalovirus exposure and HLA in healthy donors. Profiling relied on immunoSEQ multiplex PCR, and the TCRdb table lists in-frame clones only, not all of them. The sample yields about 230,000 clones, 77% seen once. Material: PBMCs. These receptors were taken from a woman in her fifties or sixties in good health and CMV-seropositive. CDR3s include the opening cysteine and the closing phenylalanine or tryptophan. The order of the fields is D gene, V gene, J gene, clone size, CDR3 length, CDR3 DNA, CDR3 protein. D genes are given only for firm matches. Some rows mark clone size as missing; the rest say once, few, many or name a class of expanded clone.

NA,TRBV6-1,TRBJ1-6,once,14,TGTGCCAGCAGTCCCACCTCAGGGGACTCACCCCTCCACTTT,CASSPTSGDSPLHF
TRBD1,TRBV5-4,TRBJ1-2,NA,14,TGTGCCAGCAGCGCGTTACAGGGGTCCTATGGCTACACCTTC,CASSALQGSYGYTF
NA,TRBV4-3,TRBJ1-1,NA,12,TGCGCCAGCAGCCACGGGGATATTGCACCTTTCTTT,CASSHGDIAPFF
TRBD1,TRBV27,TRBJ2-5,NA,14,TGTGCCAGCAGACTTCAGGGGGCGCAAGAGACCCAGTACTTC,CASRLQGAQETQYF
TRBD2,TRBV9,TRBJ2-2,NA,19,TGTGCCAGCAGCGTCGGTAATAGCGGGGGGGCCGGATCCTCTGGGGAGCTGTTTTTT,CASSVGNSGGAGSSGELFF
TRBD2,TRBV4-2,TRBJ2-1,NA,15,TGTGCCAGCAGCCAGACTAGCGGAGCCTACAATGAGCAGTTCTTC,CASSQTSGAYNEQFF
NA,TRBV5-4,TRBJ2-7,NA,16,TGTGCCAGCAGCTTGGGTGGGGCGCGGGGATCCTACGAGCAGTACTTC,CASSLGGARGSYEQYF
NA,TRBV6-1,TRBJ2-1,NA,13,TGTGCCAGCAGTGAAGCCGGGAGTTATGAGCAGTTCTTC,CASSEAGSYEQFF
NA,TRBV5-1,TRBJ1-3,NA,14,TGCGCCAGCAGCTTGCTAGGGGAAGGAAACACCATATATTTT,CASSLLGEGNTIYF
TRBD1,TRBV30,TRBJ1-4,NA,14,TGTGCCTGGAATTTGGGACAGGGTGGAGAAAAACTGTTTTTT,CAWNLGQGGEKLFF
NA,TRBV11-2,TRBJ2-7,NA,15,TGTGCCAGCAGCTTAGTAGGGGTCCCCTCCTACGAGCAGTACTTC,CASSLVGVPSYEQYF
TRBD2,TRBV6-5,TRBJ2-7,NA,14,TGTGCCAGCAGTCTAGCGGGAGGGGACTACGAGCAGTACTTC,CASSLAGGDYEQYF
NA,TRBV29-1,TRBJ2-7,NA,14,TGCAGCGTTCGGCGGACTCAAAACTCCTACGAGCAGTACTTC,CSVRRTQNSYEQYF
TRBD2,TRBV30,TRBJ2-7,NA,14,TGTGCCTGCCGATCGGCGGCGGGAGCCCACGAGCAGTACTTC,CACRSAAGAHEQYF
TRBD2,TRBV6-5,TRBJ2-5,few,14,TGTGCCAGCAAACTAGCGGGGGGGCGCGATGAGCAGTACTTC,CASKLAGGRDEQYF
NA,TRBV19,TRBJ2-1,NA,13,TGTGCCAGTAGCCCCTCTCCTTACAATGAGCAGTTCTTC,CASSPSPYNEQFF
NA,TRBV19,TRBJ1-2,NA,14,TGTGCCAGTCAAAAGGGACTCCTTGGCTATGGCTACACCTTC,CASQKGLLGYGYTF
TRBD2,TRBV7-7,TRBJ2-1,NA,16,TGTGCCAGCAGCTTAGGTGGGACTAGCGGAAACAATGAGCAGTTCTTC,CASSLGGTSGNNEQFF
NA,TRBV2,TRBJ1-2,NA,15,TGTGCCAGCAGGAGTTTCCAGACAGACATCTATGGCTACACCTTC,CASRSFQTDIYGYTF
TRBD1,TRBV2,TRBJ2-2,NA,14,TGTGCCAGCAGTGTTGGTCAGGGGGCCCAGGAGCTGTTTTTT,CASSVGQGAQELFF
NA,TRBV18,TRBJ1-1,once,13,TGTGCCAGCTCAGCCCCCGGGAACACTGAAGCTTTCTTT,CASSAPGNTEAFF
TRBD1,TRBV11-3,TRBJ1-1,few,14,TGTGCCAGCAGCCGCGACAGGGACTTGTCTGAAGCTTTCTTT,CASSRDRDLSEAFF
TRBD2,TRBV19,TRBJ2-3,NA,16,TGTGCCAGTAGTATAGTTCGGACTAGGTCCCCAGATACGCAGTATTTT,CASSIVRTRSPDTQYF
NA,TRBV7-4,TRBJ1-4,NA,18,TGTGCCAGCAGCTTTGTGGGGTACCTTTGGGCTGAGGGTGAAAAACTGTTTTTT,CASSFVGYLWAEGEKLFF
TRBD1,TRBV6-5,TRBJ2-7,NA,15,TGTGCCAGCAGTTACTCGACAGGGGAAGCGTATGAGCAGTACTTC,CASSYSTGEAYEQYF
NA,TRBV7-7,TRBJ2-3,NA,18,TGTGCCAGCAGCCTCGAATGGGTTTTGGGCGGGGGCACAGATACGCAGTATTTT,CASSLEWVLGGGTDTQYF
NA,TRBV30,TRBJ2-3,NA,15,TGTGCCTGGAGTGTAGGTGGGGCGGAGACAGATACGCAGTATTTT,CAWSVGGAETDTQYF
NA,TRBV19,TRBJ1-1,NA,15,TGTGCCAGTAGTAGGGCAGGGCGCCCGAACACTGAAGCTTTCTTT,CASSRAGRPNTEAFF
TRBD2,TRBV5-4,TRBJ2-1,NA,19,TGTGCCAGCAGCTTGGGAATTAGGGCCAGCGGGGGAGCCTACAATGAGCAGTTCTTC,CASSLGIRASGGAYNEQFF
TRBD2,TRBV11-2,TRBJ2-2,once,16,TGTGCCAGCAGCTTCTCCGGGACTAGCGACACCGGGGAGCTGTTTTTT,CASSFSGTSDTGELFF
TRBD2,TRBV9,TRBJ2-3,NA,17,TGTGCCAGCAGCCCCCGGACTAGCGGGGGGGCCGGAGATACGCAGTATTTT,CASSPRTSGGAGDTQYF
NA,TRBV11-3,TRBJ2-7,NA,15,TGTGCCAGCAGCTTAAGGGGGACAATGGGCTACGAGCAGTACTTC,CASSLRGTMGYEQYF
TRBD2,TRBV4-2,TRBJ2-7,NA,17,TGTGCCAGCAGCCAATCCCCGCCGACTAGCGGGGCCTACGAGCAGTACTTC,CASSQSPPTSGAYEQYF
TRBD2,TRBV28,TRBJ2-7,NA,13,TGTGCCAGCACATCCACTAGCGCGTTCGAGCAGTACTTC,CASTSTSAFEQYF
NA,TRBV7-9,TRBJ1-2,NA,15,TGTGCCAGCAGCATATACGGACAGACTTTCGATGGCTACACCTTC,CASSIYGQTFDGYTF
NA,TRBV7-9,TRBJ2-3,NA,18,TGTGCCAGCAGCTTAGCCCTGATGGGGGGTAGGTTTGGGGATACGCAGTATTTT,CASSLALMGGRFGDTQYF
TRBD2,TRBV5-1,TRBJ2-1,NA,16,TGCGCCAGCAGCGACCTGAGCGGGGGCTCCTACAATGAGCAGTTCTTC,CASSDLSGGSYNEQFF
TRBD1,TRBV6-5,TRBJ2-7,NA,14,TGTGCCAGCAGGCAACCGGGACAGGGTTACGAGCAGTACTTC,CASRQPGQGYEQYF
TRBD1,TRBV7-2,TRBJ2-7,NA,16,TGTGCCAGCAGCTCCCGGGACAGCCCTTCTCCCTACGAGCAGTACTTC,CASSSRDSPSPYEQYF
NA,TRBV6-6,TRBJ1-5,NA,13,TGTGCCAGCAGTAGAGGTGGCAATCAGCCCCAGCATTTT,CASSRGGNQPQHF
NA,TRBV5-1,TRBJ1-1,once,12,TGCGCCAGCAGCTTGAGCGGGAGAGAAGCTTTCTTT,CASSLSGREAFF
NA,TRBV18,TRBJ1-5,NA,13,TGTGCCAGCTCCCAGGGGCAAGTTCAGCCCCAGCATTTT,CASSQGQVQPQHF
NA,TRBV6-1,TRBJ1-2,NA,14,TGTGCCAGCAGTGAAGCTTCGGGATTCTATGGCTACACCTTC,CASSEASGFYGYTF
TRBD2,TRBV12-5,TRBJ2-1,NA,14,TGTGCTAGTCGACTAGCGGGTACTAACAATGAGCAGTTCTTC,CASRLAGTNNEQFF
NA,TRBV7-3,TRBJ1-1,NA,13,TGTGCCAGCAGCACAGGACTGAACACTGAAGCTTTCTTT,CASSTGLNTEAFF
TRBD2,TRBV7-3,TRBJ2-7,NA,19,TGTGCCAGCAGCTTATCAGGCGGAATTAGCGGGGGGGCCTCATACGAGCAGTACTTC,CASSLSGGISGGASYEQYF
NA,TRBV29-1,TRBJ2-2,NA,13,TGCAGCGTTAGTACCAGCGGGACCGGGGAGCTGTTTTTT,CSVSTSGTGELFF
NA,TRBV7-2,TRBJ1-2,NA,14,TGTGCCAGCAGCCCCCGAACCCCTAGGTATGGCTACACCTTC,CASSPRTPRYGYTF
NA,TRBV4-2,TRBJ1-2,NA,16,TGTGCCAGCAGCCAAGATTGGAAGGGGACAAACTATGGCTACACCTTC,CASSQDWKGTNYGYTF
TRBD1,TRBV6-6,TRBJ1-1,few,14,TGTGCCAGCAGTTACGACAGGGGAAACACTGAAGCTTTCTTT,CASSYDRGNTEAFF
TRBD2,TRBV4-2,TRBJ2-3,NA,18,TGTGCCAGCAGCCAAGTGGGGCTAGCGGGAGGATGGACAGATACGCAGTATTTT,CASSQVGLAGGWTDTQYF
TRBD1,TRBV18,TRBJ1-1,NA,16,TGTGCCAGCTCACAGCGACAGGGAAGTTCCCTTTCTGAAGCTTTCTTT,CASSQRQGSSLSEAFF